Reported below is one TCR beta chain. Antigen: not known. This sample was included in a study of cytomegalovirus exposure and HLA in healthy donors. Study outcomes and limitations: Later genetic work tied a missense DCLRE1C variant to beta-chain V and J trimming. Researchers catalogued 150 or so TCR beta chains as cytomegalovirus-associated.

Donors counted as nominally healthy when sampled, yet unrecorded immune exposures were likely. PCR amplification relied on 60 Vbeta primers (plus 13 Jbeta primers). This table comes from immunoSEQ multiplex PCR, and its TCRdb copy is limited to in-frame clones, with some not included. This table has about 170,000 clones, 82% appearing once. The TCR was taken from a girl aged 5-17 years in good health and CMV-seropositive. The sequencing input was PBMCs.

The CDR3 region is CASSWEGSGYGYTF. In DNA, the CDR3 is TGTGCCAGCAGCTGGGAGGGGAGCGGCTATGGCTACACCTTC. The J gene is TRBJ1-2, the V gene TRBV28, with D perhaps TRBD1 (5 bases). V shed 6 bases and J shed 4 bases, with 15 bases lying between them. The CDR3 consists of 14 residues. Germline V lookup: CDR1 MDHEN, CDR2 SYDVKM.